The next 14 T cell receptor beta chains were all read from a single sample in a study of post-analysis software for immune sequencing data (dated by TCRdb to about 2015). These receptors have no identified antigens. On the study overall, not on this receptor specifically: Patients showed significantly higher frequencies than controls for a few TRBV segments, among them TRBV5-6, TRBV5-1 and TRBV20-1.

The library was obtained by PCR. Sequencing took place on an Illumina HiSeq 2500. To reduce PCR and sequencing biases, unique molecular identifiers were built into the TCR beta cDNA libraries. TCRdb trimmed the raw reads at Q25, called clones with MiXCR and kept productive beta chains. Rows with a matching CDR3 protein are joined into one entry that keeps the most common DNA and genes. The sample has hundreds of thousands of distinct CDR3 sequences on record, 30% of them singletons. Of the sample, around 0.55% is held by the ten largest clones. Source material: blood. These receptors originate from a girl aged 10-17 years with multiple sclerosis.

V is TRBV7-2 and J is TRBJ2-2, with 7 nucleotides matching TRBD2. The V and J ends lost 6 bases and 3 bases, in that order; junction bases with no gene match: 7. CDR3 length: 15 amino acids. The V gene's germline CDR1 is SGHTA and CDR2 FQGNSA. The CDR3 coding sequence is TGTGCCAGCAGAGTATCCGGGGGGTACACCGGGGAGCTGTTTTTT. The encoded protein is CASRVSGGYTGELFF.

The sample holds many counts of this clonotype. The chain is built from TRBV20-1 and TRBJ2-1; D is unresolved. Germline assignment: CDR1 DFQATT and CDR2 SNEGSKA (reference sequence). The CDR3 covers 11 residues. Trimming took off 2 bases at V and 5 bases at J, with 4 bases between the two ends. The chain's CDR3 is CSARSDNEQFF. The DNA for the CDR3 is TGCAGTGCTAGATCGGACAATGAGCAGTTCTTC.

This clonotype has just a few counts. The rearrangement joins TRBV6-6 to TRBJ1-1, with 7 bases identical to TRBD1. Germline V gene data show CDR1 as MNHNY and CDR2 as SVGAGI (reference sequence). The CDR3 totals 14 residues. Trimming took 6 bases from V and 3 from J; bases not matched to a gene: 7. This chain's CDR3 is CASRPRGRDTEAFF. CDR3 DNA: TGTGCCAGCAGACCTAGGGGGCGGGACACTGAAGCTTTCTTT.

This clonotype showed up just a few times. The chain combines TRBV5-1 with TRBJ2-7, with D possibly matching TRBD2 (6 bases). CDR1 and CDR2 from the germline V gene are SGHRS and YFSETQ. V lost 0 bases and J 1 base, leaving 14 bases between the germline ends. This CDR3 region has 16 residues. In nucleotides, the CDR3 is TGCGCCAGCAGCTTGGATGGGGGGACCAATTCCTACGAGCAGTACTTC. This sequence encodes CASSLDGGTNSYEQYF.

This clonotype appeared many times. CDR3 bases: TGTGCCAGCAGTTTATCCGGGACCCAGTACTTC. Protein product: CASSLSGTQYF. The rearrangement links TRBV7-2 to TRBJ2-3; D ambiguous. The better agreement between TRBJ2-5 and the DNA end casts doubt on the J call. The CDR3 contains 11 residues. From germline, CDR1 is SGHTA and CDR2 FQGNSA.

This clonotype has a handful of counts. The chain recombines TRBV10-3 with TRBJ2-3, with TRBD2 matching over 14 bases. CDR3 size: 20 residues. Per the germline V gene, CDR1 is ENHRY and CDR2 is SYGVKD. Unmatched junction bases numbered 15, after V lost 3 bases and J lost 4 bases. The CDR3 loop reads CAISDLTGTSGSGAADTQYF. The CDR3 DNA reads as TGTGCCATCAGTGACTTGACCGGGACTAGCGGGAGCGGAGCGGCAGATACGCAGTATTTT.

This clonotype has just one count. CDR3 DNA: TGTGCCAGCGGGTTCGGGTACTCTAATGAAAAACTGTTTTTT. Translated: CASGFGYSNEKLFF. The V gene is TRBV7-2, the J gene TRBJ1-4; D ambiguous. The CDR3 consists of 14 residues. Trimming cost V 8 bases and J 3 bases, with 13 bases left between them. Germline lookup yields CDR1 SGHTA and CDR2 FQGNSA.

The chain couples TRBV6-1 to TRBJ2-5; 7 positions match TRBD1. This CDR3 is built from 15 residues. The V gene end was trimmed by 2 bases and the J gene end by 2 bases; junction bases not matched to a gene: 5. Germline-derived CDR1 and CDR2 are MNHNS and SASEGT. CDR3 loop: CASSESGQPQETQYF. The CDR3 coding sequence is TGTGCCAGCAGTGAATCGGGACAGCCACAAGAGACCCAGTACTTC.

This clonotype was seen a single time. The V call is TRBV3-1, the J call TRBJ2-7; D gene ambiguous. Looked up from germline, CDR1 is LGHDT and CDR2 is YNNKEL (reference sequence). Trimming pared 0 bases from V and 7 bases from J, leaving 16 bases between. There are 15 residues in the CDR3. CDR3 DNA: TGTGCCAGCAGCCAAGATCTCGGATACTACAATGAGCAGTACTTC. This codes for CASSQDLGYYNEQYF.

This clonotype was seen more than once but under ten times. This chain links TRBV10-3 with TRBJ2-7; no reliable D call. The CDR3 extends over 11 amino acids. Per the germline V gene, CDR1 is ENHRY and CDR2 is SYGVKD. Trimming pared 8 bases from V and 4 bases from J, leaving 9 bases between. CDR3 residues: CAIGGRYEQYF. The DNA of the CDR3 is TGTGCCATCGGTGGCAGATACGAGCAGTACTTC.

In this sample, this clonotype turned up a few times. The chain recombines TRBV6-4 with TRBJ2-1; 14 nucleotides agree with TRBD2. CDR1 and CDR2 (germline): MRHNA, SNTAGT. V was pared by 4 bases and J by 9 bases, with 5 bases of the junction left unmatched. This CDR3 is built from 15 residues. The CDR3, as DNA: TGTGCCAGCAGTGTGGGTGGGACTAGCGGGAGTGAGCAGTTCTTC. Translated, it gives CASSVGGTSGSEQFF.

This clonotype was seen a handful of times. The rearrangement uses TRBV9 and TRBJ2-1, with D hard to call. The CDR3 has 12 amino acids. The germline V and J ends were trimmed by 4 bases and 8 bases, with 10 bases remaining between them. Per germline, CDR1 SGDLS and CDR2 YYNGEE. CDR3 residues: CASSPLHHEQFF. CDR3 nucleotide sequence: TGTGCCAGCAGCCCCCTCCACCATGAGCAGTTCTTC.

This clonotype turned up a few times. This chain connects TRBV18 to TRBJ2-5; D is uncertain. The germline CDR1 and CDR2 sequences are KGHSH and LQKENI. The V gene lost 3 bases and the J gene lost 1 base, with 6 bases spanning the gap. The CDR3 has 13 residues. The CDR3 protein is CASSPNFQETQYF. The CDR3 bases are TGTGCCAGCTCACCGAACTTCCAAGAGACCCAGTACTTC.

CDR3 loop: CASSPSVGDRPYGYTF. For the CDR3, the DNA is TGCGCCAGCAGCCCATCAGTCGGGGACAGACCCTATGGCTACACCTTC. V gene TRBV4-1 combines with J gene TRBJ1-2, with 7 bases lining up with TRBD1. The V gene's germline CDR1 is MGHRA and CDR2 YSYEKL. The trim removed 4 bases at V and 4 bases at J, leaving 12 bases unmatched. The CDR3 contains 16 residues.